The clone carrying this T cell receptor (beta chain) occurred a few times. TCRdb itself ran the RT-PCR reads through MiXCR, one entry per CDR3 protein. The sample holds almost 700,000 distinct CDR3 sequences, about 14% seen once. This CDR3 spans 12 amino acids. Trimming took 0 bases from V and 6 from J, leaving 6 bases between them. Germline CDR1 is MDHEN and CDR2 is SYDVKM. The V gene is TRBV28, the J gene TRBJ2-7; no clear D gene. The sequence was collected from a female donor in good health, serving as a healthy control. Sequencing was performed on memory CD4+ T cells from blood. CDR3 region: CASSLWEREQYF. CDR3 sequence (DNA): TGTGCCAGCAGTTTATGGGAGCGCGAGCAGTACTTC.